One and the same sample provided the 25 T cell receptor beta chains below, sequenced in a study of blood T cell repertoires in COVID-19. Clones were read by immunoSEQ multiplex PCR, and TCRdb kept only the in-frame ones, dropping some. The table lists roughly 380,000 clones, more than 75% of them singletons. Material for sequencing was peripheral blood. All receptors come from a human donor with acute or convalescent COVID-19. The donor label of this sample is uncertain.

The chain recombines TRBV7-2 with TRBJ2-1; 7 positions agree with TRBD2. Trimming took 4 bases from V and 5 from J; bases not matched to a gene: 8. Looked up from germline, CDR1 is SGHTA and CDR2 is FQGNSA. The CDR3 totals 15 residues. The CDR3 is CASSSSGRANNEQFF. CDR3 bases: TGTGCCAGCAGCTCTAGTGGGAGGGCAAACAATGAGCAGTTCTTC.

This chain joins TRBV28 and TRBJ2-3, with TRBD2 matching over 16 bases. This CDR3 is 16 amino acids long. The junction had 4 bases not matched to a gene; V was cut back by 3 bases and J by 7 bases. Germline V gene data show CDR1 as MDHEN and CDR2 as SYDVKM. The CDR3 is CASSFGTSGGAYTQYF. The CDR3 DNA reads TGTGCCAGCAGTTTCGGGACTAGCGGGGGGGCTTATACGCAGTATTTT.

V usage is TRBV7-9 and J usage is TRBJ1-2; D may be TRBD1 (5 bases). The CDR3 consists of 14 residues. V was pared by 2 bases and J by 4 bases, with 11 bases between. Germline V gene sequence: CDR1 SEHNR, CDR2 FQNEAQ (reference sequence). The chain's CDR3 is CASSLPTGLYGYTF. The CDR3 DNA reads as TGTGCCAGCAGCTTACCTACGGGACTCTATGGCTACACCTTC.

This chain links TRBV28 with TRBJ1-6; the D gene is possibly TRBD1 (6 bases). Deletions cut 8 bases from V and 4 bases from J, with 15 bases between. Per germline, CDR1 MDHEN and CDR2 SYDVKM. This CDR3 has 15 residues. Here the CDR3 reads CASSQGPGYNSPLHF. DNA for the CDR3: TGTGCCAGCTCACAGGGTCCCGGGTATAATTCACCCCTCCACTTT.

J is TRBJ1-2 and V is TRBV7-9; D is unclear. Looked up from germline, CDR1 is SEHNR and CDR2 is FQNEAQ (reference sequence). The CDR3 covers 14 residues. V lost 5 bases to trimming and J lost 4 bases, with 14 bases between them. CDR3 protein: CASSGRGGAYGYTF. The CDR3 nucleotides read TGTGCCAGCAGCGGCAGAGGTGGAGCCTATGGCTACACCTTC.

V gene TRBV7-9 combines with J gene TRBJ2-7, with D unclear. Germline V gene data show CDR1 as SEHNR and CDR2 as FQNEAQ (reference sequence). The CDR3 sequence is 15 residues long. Deletions cut 1 base from V and 6 bases from J, with 16 bases between. The CDR3 spells CASSLDRTAPLEQYF. The CDR3 DNA reads TGTGCCAGCAGCTTAGACAGAACAGCACCTCTCGAGCAGTACTTC.

This clone has just one count. This sequence joins TRBV3-1 (or the pseudogene TRBV3-2) and TRBJ2-7, with 8 bases identical to TRBD2. This CDR3 spans 14 amino acids. Germline trimming cut 8 bases from V and 5 bases from J; bases unmatched to any gene: 11. Germline-derived CDR1 and CDR2 are LGHDT and YNNKEL (reference sequence). The CDR3 spells CASGKSGSIHEQYF. The CDR3 DNA reads TGTGCCAGCGGGAAAAGCGGGAGTATCCACGAGCAGTACTTC.

The chain employs TRBV7-9 and TRBJ2-3; a weak D match, TRBD1 (7 bases). Per the germline V gene, CDR1 is SEHNR and CDR2 is FQNEAQ (reference sequence). Trimming pared 5 bases from V and 2 bases from J, leaving 11 bases between. This CDR3 is 14 amino acids long. CDR3 sequence: CASSPRGDTDTQYF. CDR3 coding DNA: TGTGCCAGCAGCCCCAGGGGGGACACAGATACGCAGTATTTT.

The chain carries TRBV28 and TRBJ1-4; D not certain. V lost 4 bases, J lost 7 bases, and 7 bases lay in between. This CDR3 is built from 12 residues. The germline V gene encodes CDR1 MDHEN and CDR2 SYDVKM. CDR3 region: CASSSWSEKLFF. DNA for the CDR3: TGTGCCAGCAGTTCCTGGAGTGAAAAACTGTTTTTT. The complete variable domain, with remaining parts taken from reference TRBV28 and TRBJ1-4, reads DVKVTQSSRYLVKRTGEKVFLECVQDMDHENMFWYRQDPGLGLRLIYFSYDVKMKEKGDIPEGYSVSREKKERFSLILESASTNQTSMYLCASSSWSEKLFFGSGTQLSVL.

This chain joins TRBV6-1 and TRBJ1-5; TRBD1 matches at 9 bases. The CDR3 is 13 residues long. The germline CDR1 and CDR2 sequences are MNHNS and SASEGT. V lost 5 bases and J lost 6; bases outside the gene matches: 2. CDR3 nucleotide sequence: TGTGCCAGCAGTACAGGGGGCGCTCAGCCCCAGCATTTT. This translates into CASSTGGAQPQHF.

The V gene is TRBV19, the J gene TRBJ1-5; the match to TRBD1 covers 10 bases. The CDR3 has 17 residues. In germline, CDR1 is LNHDA, CDR2 SQIVND (reference sequence). V lost 7 bases, J lost 2 bases, and 11 bases stayed unmatched. The CDR3 region is CASTGGQGRSGNQPQHF. The CDR3 DNA reads TGTGCCAGTACGGGGGGACAGGGGAGGTCCGGCAATCAGCCCCAGCATTTT. The full variable domain, with the rest looked up from reference TRBV19 and TRBJ1-5, is DGGITQSPKYLFRKEGQNVTLSCEQNLNHDAMYWYRQDPGQGLRLIYYSQIVNDFQKGDIAEGYSVSREKKESFPLTVTSAQKNPTAFYLCASTGGQGRSGNQPQHFGDGTRLSIL.

The chain links TRBV15 to TRBJ2-7, with D possibly being TRBD2 (5 bases). Germline V gives CDR1 LNHNV, CDR2 YYDKDF (reference sequence). V was cut by 0 bases and J by 4 bases, with 13 bases left in between. The CDR3 covers 15 residues. The CDR3 nucleotides read TGTGCCACCAGCAGAGATAACGGGATATCTTACGAGCAGTACTTC. It is translated as CATSRDNGISYEQYF.

The V and J genes are TRBV19 and TRBJ2-1; 9 nucleotides agree with TRBD1. This CDR3 region has 16 residues. The germline V gene has CDR1 LNHDA and CDR2 SQIVND (reference sequence). Germline trimming cut 6 bases from V and 4 bases from J; bases unmatched to any gene: 10. The CDR3 loop is CASSFRGTGSYNEQFF. The CDR3, as DNA: TGTGCCAGTAGCTTTAGAGGGACAGGGAGTTACAATGAGCAGTTCTTC.

The CDR3 nucleotides are TGTGCCAGCAACCGGGACAGGGGGTACGAGCAGTACTTC. It encodes CASNRDRGYEQYF. V gene TRBV16 combines with J gene TRBJ2-7; TRBD1 matches 11 bases. Germline V gene lookup returns CDR1 KGHSY and CDR2 FQNENV. V trimming: 7 bases; J trimming: 4 bases; junction bases outside the gene matches: 3. This CDR3 is built from 13 residues. Full variable domain (outside the CDR3, taken from reference TRBV16 and TRBJ2-7): GEEVAQTPKHLVRGEGQKAKLYCAPIKGHSYVFWYQQVLKNEFKFLISFQNENVFDETGMPKERFSAKCLPNSPCSLEIQATKLEDSAVYFCASNRDRGYEQYFGPGTRLTVT.

This chain uses TRBV3-1 (or the pseudogene TRBV3-2) with TRBJ2-2; 11 nucleotides line up with TRBD2. The length of the CDR3 is 14 residues. The V gene's germline CDR1 is LGHDT and CDR2 YNNKEL (reference sequence). The ends lost 7 bases at V and 6 bases at J; junction bases unmatched: 4. The chain's CDR3 is CASTLGLAAGELFF. The CDR3 DNA is TGTGCCAGCACCCTGGGACTAGCGGCCGGGGAGCTGTTTTTT.

The chain is built from TRBV6-1 and TRBJ1-4; D may be TRBD1 (6 bases). The germline V gene has CDR1 MNHNS and CDR2 SASEGT. The ends were cut back, 3 bases at V and 7 bases at J, with 15 bases in the middle. This CDR3 spans 15 amino acids. The CDR3 nucleotides read TGTGCCAGCAGTGATCTCGGACAGAGGATTGAAAAACTGTTTTTT. Translation gives CASSDLGQRIEKLFF.

The J gene is TRBJ1-5, the V gene TRBV6-5; D remains ambiguous. V was pared by 6 bases and J by 2 bases, with 11 bases between. Germline V gives CDR1 MNHEY, CDR2 SVGAGI. CDR3 length: 14 amino acids. Here the CDR3 DNA reads TGTGCCAGCAGACCCGCCCTAGGCAATCAGCCCCAGCATTTT. Amino acid sequence: CASRPALGNQPQHF.

The chain employs TRBV28 and TRBJ2-4; TRBD1 aligns across 11 bases. Germline values: CDR1 MDHEN, CDR2 SYDVKM. With V trimmed by 5 bases and J by 6 bases, 6 bases remained unmatched. This CDR3 has 15 amino acids. CDR3: CASSETGTGGNIQYF. The CDR3 nucleotides are TGTGCCAGCAGTGAGACCGGGACAGGGGGAAACATTCAGTACTTC.

The chain employs TRBV20-1 and TRBJ2-7; maybe TRBD2 (5 bases). Germline V gene sequence: CDR1 DFQATT, CDR2 SNEGSKA (reference sequence). The CDR3 spans 14 residues. The V end was cut by 3 bases, the J end by 3 bases, with 15 bases between. The CDR3 sequence: CSASSATPNYEQYF. CDR3 coding DNA: TGCAGTGCTAGTAGCGCTACACCTAACTACGAGCAGTACTTC.

This clone has more than one count but fewer than ten. The chain joins TRBV28 to TRBJ1-1; 7 bases match TRBD1. Unmatched junction bases numbered 11, after V lost 4 bases and J lost 0 bases. This CDR3 spans 17 amino acids. CDR1 is MDHEN and CDR2 is SYDVKM in the germline V gene. The chain's CDR3 is CASSSTKKGALNTEAFF. The CDR3 nucleotides are TGTGCCAGCAGTTCCACAAAGAAGGGGGCTCTGAACACTGAAGCTTTCTTT.

Here the CDR3 reads CASSSDRGRGNQPQHF. The CDR3 DNA reads TGTGCCAGCAGCTCTGACAGGGGGCGAGGCAATCAGCCCCAGCATTTT. V is TRBV5-8 and J is TRBJ1-5; the match to TRBD1 covers 10 bases. The CDR3 consists of 16 residues. V trimming: 3 bases; J trimming: 2 bases; junction bases outside the gene matches: 5. Germline CDR1 SGHTS, CDR2 YDEGEE.

The chain combines TRBV12-3 or TRBV12-4 with TRBJ1-1; D not resolved. The CDR3 has 11 amino acids. Trimming removed 11 bases at V and 5 bases at J, with 12 bases between. CDR3 sequence reads: CAVRGGTEAFF. Written as DNA, the CDR3 is TGTGCCGTACGGGGAGGGACTGAAGCTTTCTTT.

This clone was counted only a few times. V usage is TRBV18 and J usage is TRBJ1-5; maybe TRBD1 (6 bases). CDR1 and CDR2 (germline): KGHSH, LQKENI. Trimming left V 3 bases short and J 4 bases short, with 13 bases between. The CDR3 is made up of 15 amino acids. The CDR3 protein is CASSPRQAINQPQHF. The CDR3 DNA reads TGTGCCAGCTCACCCCGACAGGCGATTAATCAGCCCCAGCATTTT.

This chain links TRBV28 with TRBJ2-1, with 10 positions matching TRBD2. The germline gives CDR1 MDHEN, CDR2 SYDVKM. The V segment lost 2 bases and the J segment 3 bases; nucleotides outside the gene matches: 4. The CDR3 is 16 residues long. DNA of the CDR3: TGTGCCAGCAGTTTAGGACTAGCGGTGGGCTACAATGAGCAGTTCTTC. Translating gives CASSLGLAVGYNEQFF.

The chain links TRBV10-1 to TRBJ2-5, with a possible D match to TRBD2 (7 bases). This CDR3 spans 13 amino acids. Between the trimmed V and J ends, which lost 5 bases and 4 bases, there was a span of 11 bases. Germline lookup yields CDR1 WNHNN and CDR2 SYGVQD (reference sequence). The CDR3 sequence: CASSYREGETQYF. DNA of the CDR3: TGCGCCAGCAGTTACAGGGAGGGAGAGACCCAGTACTTC.